Reported below is one T cell receptor beta chain. Its recognized antigen is unknown. Base qualities are not at hand, and no much larger clone is one base apart. The sample originates from a study of blood T cell repertoires in COVID-19 (dated by TCRdb to 2020 to 2021). Notes on the research overall: The collaborator samples originated in the United States, Italy and Spain and spanned the acute and convalescent phases of COVID-19. The samples were drawn from the first 160 participants of the ongoing ImmuneRACE study and from 1,254 subjects provided by 6 global collaborators. The dataset comprised deeply sampled blood TCRbeta repertoires from subjects exposed to, actively infected with, or recovered from COVID-19. A de-identified subject ID, COVID-19 status, age in years and sex were almost always included in the sample metadata. The prospective study material was composed of cDNA or gDNA derived from T cells, B-cell-depleted T cells, or PBMCs. Where HLA class I and class II types were available, the types were taken from metadata supplied by the sample provider, not from assay-based typing. The repertoires were made available in a free public database intended to serve as a resource for research on the immune response to SARS-CoV-2. Study-level results and caveats: The quantity of clinical and demographic metadata differed by source and by participant and was supplied without curation.

At one collaborating source in Seattle, patients were enrolled during active infection and were followed longitudinally through the course of disease. The collaborating institutions used their own protocols to collect whole blood in K2EDTA tubes. For TCRbeta analysis, collaborator samples were shipped as frozen whole blood, as isolated PBMCs, or as DNA extracted from either sample type. TCRbeta CDR3 regions were amplified from genomic DNA using the immunoSEQ Assay, a bias-controlled multiplex PCR. The study's processing was this. Within the assay, amplification of reference gene primers was used to estimate how many nucleated cells each sample contained. Sequence reads were collapsed and filtered to measure the absolute abundance of every unique TCRbeta CDR3 rearrangement. For each sample, productive Simpson clonality was calculated by taking the square root of Simpson's diversity index across productive rearrangements. This immuneACCESS table, as held by TCRdb, lists in-frame sequences with V and J called but not all clones. Of the missing ones, under half trace to an unresolved V gene in checked studies; the others have no known cause. The V and J calls and clone size are taken from that table; D and trimming were inferred from the DNA. The sample profile shows about 300,000 clones; roughly 90% of them were found once. The leading ten clones occupy 2.2% of the sample.

Germline trimming: 3 bases from V, 3 bases from J; junction bases outside gene matches: 4. The CDR3 sequence holds 14 residues, the cysteine and phenylalanine included. Only the CDR3 portion is preserved as DNA: 42 bases, with reading frame beginning at the first base. From a lookup of the germline V gene, CDR1 and CDR2 are KGHSH and LQKENI. The sequence joins TRBV18 to TRBJ1-2, with 7 bases matching TRBD1. The TCR comes from a woman aged 25 to 39 with COVID-19, enrolled during active disease. The specimen was peripheral blood. The DNA sequence follows: TGTGCCAGCTCACCTCAGGGGGAGGACTATGGCTACACCTTC. It specifies CASSPQGEDYGYTF.